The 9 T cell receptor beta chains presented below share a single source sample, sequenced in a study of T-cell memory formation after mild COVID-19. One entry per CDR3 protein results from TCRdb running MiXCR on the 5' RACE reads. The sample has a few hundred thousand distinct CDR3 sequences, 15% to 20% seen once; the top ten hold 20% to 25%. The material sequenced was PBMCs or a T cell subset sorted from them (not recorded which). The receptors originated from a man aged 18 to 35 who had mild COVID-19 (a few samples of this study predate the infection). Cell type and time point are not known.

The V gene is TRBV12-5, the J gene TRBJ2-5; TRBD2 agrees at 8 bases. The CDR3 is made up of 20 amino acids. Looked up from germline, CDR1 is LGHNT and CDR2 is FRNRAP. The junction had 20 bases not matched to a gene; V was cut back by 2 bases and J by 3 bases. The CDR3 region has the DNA TGTGCTAGTGGTTTGCCCCTAGCGGGTGCACTCGGAAGTAAAAAAGAGACCCAGTACTTC. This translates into CASGLPLAGALGSKKETQYF.

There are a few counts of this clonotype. CDR3 nucleotide sequence: TGTGCCAGCAGCTCCCCCGGGACGGTTACCTACAATGAGCAGTTCTTC. Protein: CASSSPGTVTYNEQFF. The J gene is TRBJ2-1, the V gene TRBV5-8; either TRBD1 or TRBD2 may fit D (5 bases each). Trimming left V 3 bases short and J 2 bases short, with 15 bases between. In germline, CDR1 is SGHTS, CDR2 YDEGEE. This CDR3 spans 16 amino acids.

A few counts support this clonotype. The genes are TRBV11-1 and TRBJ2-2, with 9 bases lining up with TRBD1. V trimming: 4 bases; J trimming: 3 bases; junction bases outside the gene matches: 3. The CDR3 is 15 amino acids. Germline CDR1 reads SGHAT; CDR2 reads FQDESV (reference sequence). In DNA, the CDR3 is TGTGCCAGCAGCTATCGGACAGGGGACACCGGGGAGCTGTTTTTT. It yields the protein CASSYRTGDTGELFF. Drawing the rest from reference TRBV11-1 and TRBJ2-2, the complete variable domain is EAEVAQSPRYKITEKSQAVAFWCDPISGHATLYWYRQILGQGPELLVQFQDESVVDDSQLPKDRFSAERLKGVDSTLKIQPAELGDSAMYLCASSYRTGDTGELFFGEGSRLTVL.

The CDR3 DNA reads TGTGCCAGCAGTCAACACGGGACAGGGATGAACACTGAAGCTTTCTTT. Its translation is CASSQHGTGMNTEAFF. V is TRBV6-2 or TRBV6-3 and J is TRBJ1-1; 9 bases map to TRBD1. The CDR3 covers 16 residues. Unmatched junction bases numbered 7, after V lost 5 bases and J lost 0 bases. The germline CDR1 and CDR2 sequences are MNHEY and SVGEGT.

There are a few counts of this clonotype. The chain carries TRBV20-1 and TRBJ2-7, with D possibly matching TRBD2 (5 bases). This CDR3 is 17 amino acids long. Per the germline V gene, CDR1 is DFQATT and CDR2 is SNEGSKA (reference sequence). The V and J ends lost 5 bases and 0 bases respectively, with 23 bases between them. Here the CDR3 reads CSARGIDLNLGSYEQYV. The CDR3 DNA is TGCAGTGCTCGAGGGATAGACTTAAACCTAGGCTCCTACGAGCAGTACGTC.

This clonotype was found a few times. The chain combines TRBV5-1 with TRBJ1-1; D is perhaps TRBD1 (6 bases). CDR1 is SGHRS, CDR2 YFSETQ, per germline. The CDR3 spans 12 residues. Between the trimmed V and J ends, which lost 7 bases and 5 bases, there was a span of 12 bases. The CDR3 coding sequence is TGCGCCAGCGGCGAACAGGGAACTGAAGCTTTCTTT. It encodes CASGEQGTEAFF.

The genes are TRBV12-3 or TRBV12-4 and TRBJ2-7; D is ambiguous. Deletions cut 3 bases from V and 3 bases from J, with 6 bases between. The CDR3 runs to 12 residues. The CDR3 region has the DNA TGTGCCAGCAGTTTTCGAGACTACGAGCAGTACTTC. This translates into CASSFRDYEQYF.

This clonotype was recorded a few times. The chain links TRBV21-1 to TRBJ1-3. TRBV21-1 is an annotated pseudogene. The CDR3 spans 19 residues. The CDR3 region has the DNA TGTGCCAGCTCAAAGGGTGGAGGCCCGGTTTTCTGCTCTGGAAACACCATATATTTT. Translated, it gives CASSKGGGPVFCSGNTIYF.

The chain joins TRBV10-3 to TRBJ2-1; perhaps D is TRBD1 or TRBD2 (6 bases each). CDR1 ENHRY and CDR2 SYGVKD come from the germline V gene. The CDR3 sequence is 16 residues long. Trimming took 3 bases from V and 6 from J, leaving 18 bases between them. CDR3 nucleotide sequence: TGTGCCATCAGTGACTCGGGGGCCCGGTTGTTCAATGAGCAGTTCTTC. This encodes CAISDSGARLFNEQFF.